The 29 T cell receptor beta chains given below trace back to one sample, sequenced in a study of blood T cell repertoires in COVID-19. Profiling relied on immunoSEQ multiplex PCR, and the TCRdb table lists in-frame clones only, not all of them. The top ten hold roughly 8% of the sample, which has some 170,000 clones, approximately 89% seen once. The material sequenced was peripheral blood. The origin of the receptors is a woman in her fifties or sixties with acute or convalescent COVID-19.

The gene calls are TRBV9 and TRBJ1-4, with 9 bases lining up with TRBD1. V gave up 4 bases and J gave up 8 bases; unmatched junction bases: 9. Germline lookup yields CDR1 SGDLS and CDR2 YYNGEE. The CDR3 runs to 15 residues. The CDR3 loop reads CASSTSGTGNEKLFF. Written as DNA, the CDR3 is TGTGCCAGCAGCACTTCCGGGACAGGGAACGAAAAACTGTTTTTT.

This rearrangement joins TRBV9 to TRBJ2-1; possibly TRBD2 for D (5 bases). This CDR3 is built from 15 residues. Per germline, CDR1 SGDLS and CDR2 YYNGEE. Trimming removed 3 bases at V and 6 bases at J, with 16 bases between. The CDR3 bases are TGTGCCAGCAGCGCGAACGGACTGCAGACCAATGAGCAGTTCTTC. It translates to CASSANGLQTNEQFF.

The J gene is TRBJ2-1, the V gene TRBV2, with 11 bases that match TRBD2. CDR1 and CDR2 from the germline V gene are SNHLY and FYNNEI. The ends lost 6 bases at V and 2 bases at J; junction bases unmatched: 0. The CDR3 runs to 14 residues. In DNA, the CDR3 is TGTGCCAGCAGGGGACTAGCGGCCTACAATGAGCAGTTCTTC. This codes for CASRGLAAYNEQFF.

The rearrangement uses TRBV7-3 and TRBJ1-1; D remains unclear. The CDR3 extends over 13 amino acids. The V gene lost 5 bases and the J gene lost 3 bases, with 10 bases spanning the gap. Per the germline V gene, CDR1 is SGHTA and CDR2 is FQGTGA. The CDR3 sequence: CASSPRGDTEAFF. In nucleotides, the CDR3 is TGTGCCAGCAGCCCTCGCGGTGACACTGAAGCTTTCTTT.

V gene TRBV9 combines with J gene TRBJ2-7, with TRBD1 matching over 8 bases. The CDR3 length is 15 residues. Germline CDR1 SGDLS, CDR2 YYNGEE. CDR3 sequence (DNA): TGTGCCAGCAGCGTGGGACAGGACGAATCCTATGAGCAGTACGTC. Amino acids: CASSVGQDESYEQYV.

This chain uses TRBV6-5 with TRBJ2-7, with D perhaps matching TRBD1 (5 bases). Germline V gene lookup returns CDR1 MNHEY and CDR2 SVGAGI. The length of the CDR3 is 13 residues. Trimming took 6 bases from V and 0 from J, leaving 9 bases between them. CDR3 protein: CASSRQSSYEQYV. The CDR3 nucleotides are TGTGCCAGCAGCCGACAGAGCTCCTACGAGCAGTACGTC.

This chain joins TRBV30 and TRBJ1-3; 8 bases map to TRBD1. V was clipped by 0 bases and J by 2 bases; unmatched bases: 12. The germline V gene encodes CDR1 GTSNPN and CDR2 SVGIG (reference sequence). This CDR3 has 18 residues. The CDR3 region is CAWSVNRGTFGPGNTIYF. In DNA, the CDR3 is TGTGCCTGGAGTGTCAACAGGGGGACTTTTGGTCCTGGAAACACCATATATTTT.

The chain joins TRBV19 to TRBJ1-5; TRBD1 aligns across 9 bases. CDR3 length equals 19 residues. Losses at the gene ends were 5 bases for V and 1 base for J; bases not matched to a gene: 15. Per germline, CDR1 LNHDA and CDR2 SQIVND (reference sequence). The CDR3 sequence is CASSSQGAPGLRSNQPQHF. The CDR3 region has the DNA TGTGCCAGTAGTTCACAGGGGGCTCCTGGCCTCAGGAGCAATCAGCCCCAGCATTTT.

The V and J genes are TRBV19 and TRBJ1-1; D is possibly TRBD1 (5 bases). This CDR3 comprises 13 residues. Germline lookup yields CDR1 LNHDA and CDR2 SQIVND (reference sequence). Trimming removed 7 bases at V and 2 bases at J, with 11 bases between. CDR3 DNA: TGTGCCAGTACCCTCAGGGTTAACACTGAAGCTTTCTTT. It yields the protein CASTLRVNTEAFF.

The chain recombines TRBV6-1 with TRBJ1-5, with D perhaps TRBD1 (5 bases). Germline V CDR1 and CDR2: MNHNS, SASEGT. The CDR3 has 14 residues. Between the trimmed V and J ends, which lost 2 bases and 7 bases, there was a span of 12 bases. The CDR3 bases are TGTGCCAGCAGTGAATTGGGGGGACGGCAGCCCCAGCATTTT. This encodes CASSELGGRQPQHF.

The chain joins TRBV24-1 to TRBJ1-2; weak D call: TRBD1 (6 bases). The ends were cut back, 3 bases at V and 5 bases at J, with 18 bases in the middle. Germline CDR1 and CDR2: KGHDR and SFDVKD. The CDR3 spans 16 residues. The CDR3, as DNA: TGTGCCACCAGTGATCCAAGACAGGTCTCTCCTTATGGCTACACCTTC. It codes for CATSDPRQVSPYGYTF.

This chain connects TRBV6-5 to TRBJ1-5; D is possibly TRBD1 (5 bases). Trimming pared 8 bases from V and 0 bases from J, leaving 8 bases between. CDR3 length equals 13 residues. Germline-derived CDR1 and CDR2 are MNHEY and SVGAGI. The CDR3 DNA is TGTGCCAGCCGCAGGGTTAGCAATCAGCCCCAGCATTTT. Translated, it gives CASRRVSNQPQHF.

The rearrangement links TRBV4-2 to TRBJ1-3, with D tentatively TRBD1 (6 bases). The CDR3 contains 18 residues. The germline V and J ends were trimmed by 3 bases and 4 bases, with 22 bases remaining between them. Germline loops: CDR1 LGHNA, CDR2 YNFKEQ. CDR3 residues: CASSQRRGQGMTGNTIYF. The CDR3 region has the DNA TGTGCCAGCAGCCAGAGGAGAGGGCAGGGGATGACGGGAAACACCATATATTTT.

The chain combines TRBV7-6 with TRBJ2-5, with 8 bases lining up with TRBD2. From germline, CDR1 is SGHVS and CDR2 FNYEAQ. The CDR3 runs 16 residues. V shed 5 bases and J 4 bases; nucleotides not matched to a gene: 12. CDR3 in DNA: TGTGCCAGCAGCCCGCCAGGGATAGCGGGGAGAGAGACCCAGTACTTC. The encoded protein is CASSPPGIAGRETQYF.

The rearrangement joins TRBV27 to TRBJ2-3; the match to TRBD1 covers 8 bases. CDR3 length: 17 amino acids. Germline V gives CDR1 MNHEY, CDR2 SMNVEV (reference sequence). Unmatched junction bases numbered 16, after V lost 5 bases and J lost 6 bases. The CDR3 here is CASSTLHGQGTWDTQYF. The CDR3 region has the DNA TGTGCCAGCAGTACCCTTCACGGACAGGGTACTTGGGATACGCAGTATTTT.

This clone was recorded only once. The CDR3: CASREPITGIEAFF. CDR3 DNA: TGTGCCAGCAGGGAGCCAATCACAGGTATAGAAGCTTTCTTT. The chain uses TRBV5-4 and TRBJ1-1; the D gene is possibly TRBD1 (5 bases). The V gene lost 5 bases and the J gene lost 8 bases, with 19 bases spanning the gap. Germline CDR1 is SGHNT and CDR2 is YYREEE (reference sequence). The CDR3 is made up of 14 amino acids. Combining the CDR3 with reference TRBV5-4 and TRBJ1-1 gives the whole variable domain ETGVTQSPTHLIKTRGQQVTLRCSSQSGHNTVSWYQQALGQGPQFIFQYYREEENGRGNFPPRFSGLQFPNYSSELNVNALELDDSALYLCASREPITGIEAFFGQGTRLTVV.

The chain uses TRBV28 and TRBJ1-6, with D perhaps matching TRBD1 (5 bases). The V gene lost 6 bases and the J gene lost 10 bases, with 16 bases spanning the gap. The CDR3 is 14 residues long. Germline V lookup: CDR1 MDHEN, CDR2 SYDVKM. The CDR3 DNA sequence: TGTGCCAGCAGCGTTGGGGGGGAACACTCACCCCTCCACTTT. Amino acid sequence: CASSVGGEHSPLHF.

The chain couples TRBV5-8 to TRBJ2-1; TRBD2 matches at 10 bases. Germline V gene data show CDR1 as SGHTS and CDR2 as YDEGEE. V shed 3 bases, J shed 2 bases, and the junction held 5 bases outside the gene matches. This CDR3 comprises 16 residues. CDR3 sequence (DNA): TGTGCCAGCAGCTCAGGGACTAGCGTCGCCTACAATGAGCAGTTCTTC. Translating gives CASSSGTSVAYNEQFF.

The chain employs TRBV4-2 and TRBJ2-2; 11 bases fit TRBD2. The CDR3 extends over 15 amino acids. Germline assignment: CDR1 LGHNA and CDR2 YNFKEQ. The ends lost 5 bases at V and 5 bases at J; junction bases unmatched: 4. This CDR3 is CASSTIAGGTGELFF. The CDR3 nucleotides are TGTGCCAGCAGCACCATAGCGGGAGGGACCGGGGAGCTGTTTTTT.

This rearrangement joins TRBV1 to TRBJ2-7; TRBD2 is the table's D call, not checked against the DNA. TRBV1 is a pseudogene segment. This CDR3 has 15 residues. The DNA of the CDR3 is TGCACCAGCAGCCAAGCCGGAGATTGCACACTCGAGCAGTACGTC. Translation gives CTSSQAGDCTLEQYV.

The chain uses TRBV5-1 and TRBJ1-1; 8 positions match TRBD1. The CDR3 spans 15 residues. Germline V gene data show CDR1 as SGHRS and CDR2 as YFSETQ. V shed 0 bases and J 2 bases; nucleotides not matched to a gene: 3. Here the CDR3 reads CASSLGAGGNTEAFF. The CDR3 DNA follows: TGCGCCAGCAGCTTGGGGGCAGGGGGCAACACTGAAGCTTTCTTT.

This clone was seen more than once but under ten times. The chain links TRBV2 to TRBJ1-6, with no clear D. In germline, CDR1 is SNHLY, CDR2 FYNNEI. V dropped 2 bases and J dropped 6 bases, with 8 bases sitting between them. This CDR3 has 14 residues. The CDR3 protein is CASSESDSNSPLHF. The CDR3 nucleotides read TGTGCCAGCAGTGAATCGGACTCTAATTCACCCCTCCACTTT.

V usage is TRBV15 and J usage is TRBJ2-3; weak D call: TRBD2 (5 bases). Germline values: CDR1 LNHNV, CDR2 YYDKDF (reference sequence). The CDR3 is 17 amino acids. The V end was cut by 3 bases, the J end by 4 bases, with 20 bases between. The DNA for the CDR3 is TGTGCCACCAGCAGTCCCACTAGTTCCTTAGTCGCAGATACGCAGTATTTT. Protein: CATSSPTSSLVADTQYF.

The chain joins TRBV5-1 to TRBJ2-1, with D perhaps matching TRBD2 (6 bases). The CDR3 has 15 residues. Germline V lookup: CDR1 SGHRS, CDR2 YFSETQ. V dropped 4 bases and J dropped 2 bases, with 13 bases sitting between them. The CDR3 DNA reads as TGCGCCAGCAGCCCGAGTGGAGGGACCTACAATGAGCAGTTCTTC. Its translation is CASSPSGGTYNEQFF. Using reference TRBV5-1 and TRBJ2-1 for the parts outside the CDR3, the full variable domain is KAGVTQTPRYLIKTRGQQVTLSCSPISGHRSVSWYQQTPGQGLQFLFEYFSETQRNKGNFPGRFSGRQFSNSRSEMNVSTLELGDSALYLCASSPSGGTYNEQFFGPGTRLTVL.

The rearrangement joins TRBV6-1 to TRBJ1-2; 9 bases line up with TRBD1. The CDR3 consists of 18 residues. Unmatched junction bases numbered 13, after V lost 3 bases and J lost 2 bases. CDR1 MNHNS and CDR2 SASEGT come from the germline V gene. CDR3 coding DNA: TGTGCCAGCAGTGAGCAACCTGGTGGCGGGACAGGGAACTATGGCTACACCTTC. Protein sequence: CASSEQPGGGTGNYGYTF.

In its sample, this clone was seen once. This chain links TRBV30 with TRBJ2-2; D possibly corresponds to TRBD2 (5 bases). Germline-derived CDR1 and CDR2 are GTSNPN and SVGIG (reference sequence). This CDR3 comprises 14 residues. Trimming pared 3 bases from V and 1 base from J, leaving 9 bases between. The CDR3 region has the DNA TGTGCCTGGAGGTTGGACTGGAACACCGGGGAGCTGTTTTTT. The encoded protein is CAWRLDWNTGELFF.

CDR3 sequence (DNA): TGTGCCAGCCAGGGGACGGGGAATCAGCCCCAGCATTTT. This encodes CASQGTGNQPQHF. This sequence joins TRBV28 and TRBJ1-5; D might be TRBD1 (6 bases). CDR3 length equals 13 residues. CDR1 and CDR2 from the germline V gene are MDHEN and SYDVKM. V was pared by 8 bases and J by 4 bases, with 12 bases between.

V and J are TRBV11-3 and TRBJ2-6; 7 positions agree with TRBD1. This CDR3 has 16 amino acids. The germline CDR1 and CDR2 sequences are SGHNT and YENEEA. The ends lost 5 bases at V and 2 bases at J; junction bases unmatched: 6. The CDR3 is CASSPEGAPGANVLTF. The DNA for the CDR3 is TGTGCCAGCAGCCCAGAGGGGGCTCCTGGGGCCAACGTCCTGACTTTC.

V gene TRBV7-8 combines with J gene TRBJ1-2; 7 bases match TRBD1. Losses at the gene ends were 3 bases for V and 0 bases for J; bases not matched to a gene: 4. The CDR3 sequence is 15 residues long. Germline CDR1 is SGHVS and CDR2 is FQNEAQ. The CDR3 spells CASSFGTEANYGYTF. In DNA, the CDR3 is TGTGCCAGCAGCTTTGGGACAGAAGCTAACTATGGCTACACCTTC.